The present TCR beta chain was sequenced within a study of T cell repertoires in cytomegalovirus infection. Across the study: In public TCR beta signatures, there were indications of both CMV infection and matching HLA type.

V trimming: 6 bases; J trimming: 8 bases; junction bases outside the gene matches: 8. There are 13 residues in the CDR3. The V gene's germline CDR1 is DFQATT and CDR2 SNEGSKA (reference sequence). In TCRdb, the reads were re-called with MiXCR into one record per CDR3 protein. Altogether hundreds of thousands of distinct CDR3 sequences are present, about 30% being singletons, with the ten largest covering 18%. For this clonotype: As yet, its antigen is unknown.

This receptor was obtained from a human donor in good health (CMV status not recorded). Some clones in this sample may be carry-over from other donors' samples. The sequenced sample was cultured PBMCs, obtained from culture after CMV antigen stimulation. V gene TRBV20-1 combines with J gene TRBJ1-5; TRBD1 matches 9 bases. The chain's CDR3 is CSATTGGKEPQHF. The DNA for the CDR3 is TGCAGTGCAACGACAGGGGGTAAAGAGCCCCAGCATTTT.